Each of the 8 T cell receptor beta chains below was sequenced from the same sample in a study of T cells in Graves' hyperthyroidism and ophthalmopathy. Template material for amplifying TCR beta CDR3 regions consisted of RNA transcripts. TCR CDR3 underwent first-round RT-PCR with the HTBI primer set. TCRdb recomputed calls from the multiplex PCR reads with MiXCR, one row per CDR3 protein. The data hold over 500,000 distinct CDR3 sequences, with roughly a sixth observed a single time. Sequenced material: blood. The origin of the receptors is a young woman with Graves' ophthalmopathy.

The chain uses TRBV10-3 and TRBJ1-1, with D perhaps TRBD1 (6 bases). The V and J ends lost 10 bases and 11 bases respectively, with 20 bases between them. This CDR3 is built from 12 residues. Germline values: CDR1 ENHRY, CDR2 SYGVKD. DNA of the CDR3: TGTGCCACCTCAGGGGACGGCCGGGTTGCTTTCTTT. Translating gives CATSGDGRVAFF.

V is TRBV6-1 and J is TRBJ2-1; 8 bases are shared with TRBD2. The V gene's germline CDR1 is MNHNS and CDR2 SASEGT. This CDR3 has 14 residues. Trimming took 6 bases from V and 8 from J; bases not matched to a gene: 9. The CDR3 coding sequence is TGTGCCAGCAGGAGGGGAGCGGGAGTTGATGAGCAGTTCTTC. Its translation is CASRRGAGVDEQFF.

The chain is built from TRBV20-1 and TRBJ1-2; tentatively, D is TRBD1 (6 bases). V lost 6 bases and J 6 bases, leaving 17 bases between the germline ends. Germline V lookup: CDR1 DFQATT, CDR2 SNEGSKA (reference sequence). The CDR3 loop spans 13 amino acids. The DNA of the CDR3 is TGCAGTGCCAGGCCCCAGGGGAATCATGGCTACACCTTC. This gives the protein CSARPQGNHGYTF.

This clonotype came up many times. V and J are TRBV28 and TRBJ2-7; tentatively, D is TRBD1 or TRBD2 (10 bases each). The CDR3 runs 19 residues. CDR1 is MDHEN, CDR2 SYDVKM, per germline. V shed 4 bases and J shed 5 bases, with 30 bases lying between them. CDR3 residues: CASSSQDRGRGSGRNEQYF. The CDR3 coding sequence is TGTGCCAGCAGTTCCCAAGACAGGGGGCGAGGTAGCGGGAGGAACGAGCAGTACTTC.

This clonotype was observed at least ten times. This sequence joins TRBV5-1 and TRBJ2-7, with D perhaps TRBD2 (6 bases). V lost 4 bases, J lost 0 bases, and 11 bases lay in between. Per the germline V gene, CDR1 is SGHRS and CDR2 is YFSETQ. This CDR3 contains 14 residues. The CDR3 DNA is TGCGCCAGCAGCAGGGGAGGAACCTCCTACGAGCAGTACTTC. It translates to CASSRGGTSYEQYF.

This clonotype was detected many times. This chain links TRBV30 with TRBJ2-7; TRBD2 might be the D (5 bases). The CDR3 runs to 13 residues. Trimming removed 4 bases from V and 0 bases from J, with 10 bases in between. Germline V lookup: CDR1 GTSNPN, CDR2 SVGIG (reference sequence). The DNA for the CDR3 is TGTGCCTGGAATCTAGCCCTCTCCTACGAGCAGTACTTC. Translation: CAWNLALSYEQYF. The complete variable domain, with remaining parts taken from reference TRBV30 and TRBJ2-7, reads SQTIHQWPATLVQPVGSPLSLECTVEGTSNPNLYWYRQAAGRGLQLLFYSVGIGQISSEVPQNLSASRPQDRQFILSSKKLLLSDSGFYLCAWNLALSYEQYFGPGTRLTVT.

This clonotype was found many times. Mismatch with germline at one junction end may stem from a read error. CDR3 nucleotide sequence: TGTGCCAGCAGCGTAGCGGGAGGGCCGTTATACGAGCAGTACTTC. It encodes CASSVAGGPLYEQYF. The V and J genes are TRBV7-2 and TRBJ2-7; 11 positions agree with TRBD2. CDR3 length equals 15 residues. CDR1 is SGHTA and CDR2 is FQGNSA in the germline V gene.

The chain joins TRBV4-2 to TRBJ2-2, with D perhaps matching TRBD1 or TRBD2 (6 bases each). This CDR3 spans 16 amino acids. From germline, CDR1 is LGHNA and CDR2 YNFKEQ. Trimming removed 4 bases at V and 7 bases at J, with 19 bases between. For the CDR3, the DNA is TGTGCCAGCAGCCTGACGGGGGCTAGTCGTGGCGGGGAGCTGTTTTTT. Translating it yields CASSLTGASRGGELFF.